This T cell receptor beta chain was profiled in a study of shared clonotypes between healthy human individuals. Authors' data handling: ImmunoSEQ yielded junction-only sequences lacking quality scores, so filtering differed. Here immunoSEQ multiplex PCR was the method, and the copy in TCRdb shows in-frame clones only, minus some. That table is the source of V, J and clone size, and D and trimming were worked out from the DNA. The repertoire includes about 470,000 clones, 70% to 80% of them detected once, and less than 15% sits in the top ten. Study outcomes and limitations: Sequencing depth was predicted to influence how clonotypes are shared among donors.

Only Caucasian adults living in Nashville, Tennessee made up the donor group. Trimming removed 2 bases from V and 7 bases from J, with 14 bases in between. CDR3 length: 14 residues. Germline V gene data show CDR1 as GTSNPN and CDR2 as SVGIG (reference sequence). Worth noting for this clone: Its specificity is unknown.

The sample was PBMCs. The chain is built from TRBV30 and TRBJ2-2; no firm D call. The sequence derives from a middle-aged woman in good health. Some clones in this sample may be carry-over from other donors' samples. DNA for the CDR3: TGTGCCTGGAGTACATCCGAGGCCGGCGGGGAGCTGTTTTTT. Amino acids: CAWSTSEAGGELFF.